The 7 T cell receptor beta chains below were found in one sample sequenced in a study of T cell responses to AZD1222 COVID-19 vaccine. Sequencing was performed with immunoSEQ multiplex PCR; in TCRdb, only in-frame clones are kept and a portion is missing. The sample carries roughly 120,000 clones, around 84% recorded once. Sequenced material: peripheral blood, taken 28 days after the second AZD1222 dose. Receptors were obtained from an adult who received the AZD1222 COVID-19 vaccine.

The chain is built from TRBV29-1 and TRBJ1-3; perhaps TRBD1 as D (6 bases). The CDR3 sequence is 16 residues long. CDR1 and CDR2 from the germline V gene are SQVTM and ANQGSEA. The V gene lost 3 bases and the J gene lost 0 bases, with 15 bases spanning the gap. CDR3 residues: CSVDSGGASSGNTIYF. The CDR3 DNA reads TGCAGCGTTGACTCCGGGGGGGCAAGCTCTGGAAACACCATATATTTT.

The CDR3 DNA sequence: TGTGCCATCAGTGAACGGGGAGGCGATGAAAAACTGTTTTTT. Translated, it gives CAISERGGDEKLFF. The chain is built from TRBV10-3 and TRBJ1-4; D unresolved. This CDR3 is built from 14 residues. Germline V gene sequence: CDR1 ENHRY, CDR2 SYGVKD. V lost 3 bases and J lost 6, with 11 bases in between.

The chain is built from TRBV18 and TRBJ2-1; D uncertain. V was trimmed by 6 bases and J by 5 bases, leaving 17 bases between them. The CDR3 extends over 15 amino acids. Looked up from germline, CDR1 is KGHSH and CDR2 is LQKENI. The chain's CDR3 is CASSPAPPRDNEQFF. The CDR3 DNA sequence: TGTGCCAGCTCCCCGGCACCCCCACGGGACAATGAGCAGTTCTTC.

The rearrangement links TRBV4-3 to TRBJ2-1, with a tentative D call TRBD2 (6 bases). CDR3 length: 15 amino acids. Trimming left V 1 base short and J 7 bases short, with 14 bases between. Germline CDR1 is LGHNA and CDR2 is YSLEER. The CDR3 bases are TGCGCCAGCAGCCAAGGAACTAGCATCGAGAATGAGCAGTTCTTC. Translation: CASSQGTSIENEQFF.

The V call is TRBV5-4, the J call TRBJ2-5; maybe TRBD1 (6 bases). The V and J ends lost 0 bases and 4 bases respectively, with 10 bases between them. The germline V gene encodes CDR1 SGHNT and CDR2 YYREEE (reference sequence). This CDR3 spans 14 amino acids. CDR3 nucleotide sequence: TGTGCCAGCAGCTTGGGGGGGCGACGAGAGACCCAGTACTTC. This translates into CASSLGGRRETQYF.

The chain carries TRBV28 and TRBJ2-7; 8 nucleotides agree with TRBD1. V lost 3 bases, J lost 6 bases, and 7 bases stayed unmatched. Germline lookup yields CDR1 MDHEN and CDR2 SYDVKM. This CDR3 is built from 14 residues. CDR3 amino acids: CASSFLQGASEQYF. The CDR3 region has the DNA TGTGCCAGCAGTTTCCTCCAGGGGGCTAGCGAGCAGTACTTC. Looking up the rest from reference TRBV28 and TRBJ2-7 gives the full variable domain: DVKVTQSSRYLVKRTGEKVFLECVQDMDHENMFWYRQDPGLGLRLIYFSYDVKMKEKGDIPEGYSVSREKKERFSLILESASTNQTSMYLCASSFLQGASEQYFGPGTRLTVT.

V gene TRBV19 combines with J gene TRBJ1-5, with TRBD1 as a possible D gene (6 bases). Trimming took off 0 bases at V and 5 bases at J, with 23 bases between the two ends. The CDR3 covers 19 residues. Looked up from germline, CDR1 is LNHDA and CDR2 is SQIVND (reference sequence). The CDR3 loop is CASSIDGYGDTPGDQPQHF. The CDR3 DNA follows: TGTGCCAGTAGTATAGATGGGTACGGGGACACACCGGGAGATCAGCCCCAGCATTTT.